One and the same sample provided the 5 T cell receptor beta chains below, sequenced in a study of blood T cell repertoires in COVID-19. This table comes from immunoSEQ multiplex PCR, and its TCRdb copy is limited to in-frame clones, with some not included. The sample records roughly 240,000 clones, more than 80% being singletons. Material: PBMCs or T cells enriched from blood (not recorded which). These receptor sequences come from a man aged 50-60 years who had been exposed to COVID-19.

The chain combines TRBV9 with TRBJ2-5, with 14 bases matching TRBD2. Germline CDR1 and CDR2: SGDLS and YYNGEE. This CDR3 is built from 16 residues. The V gene end was trimmed by 4 bases and the J gene end by 5 bases; junction bases not matched to a gene: 7. The CDR3 DNA sequence: TGTGCCAGCAGCACCGGACTAGCGGGGGGCGGTGAGACCCAGTACTTC. Protein product: CASSTGLAGGGETQYF.

The genes are TRBV6-2 or TRBV6-3 and TRBJ1-2; no clear D gene. Germline loops: CDR1 MNHEY, CDR2 SVGEGT. This CDR3 region has 14 residues. The germline V and J ends were trimmed by 4 bases and 0 bases, with 9 bases remaining between them. In DNA form, the CDR3 reads TGTGCCAGCAGTTTTCTCAGATCTAACTATGGCTACACCTTC. Protein product: CASSFLRSNYGYTF.

The chain links TRBV7-2 to TRBJ2-1, with unresolved D. Germline values: CDR1 SGHTA, CDR2 FQGNSA. The CDR3 is made up of 13 amino acids. The V end lost 5 bases, the J end lost 4 bases, and 9 bases lay between the germline ends. CDR3 loop: CASSPNSYNEQFF. CDR3 DNA sequence: TGTGCCAGCAGCCCCAACAGTTACAATGAGCAGTTCTTC.

V is TRBV5-1 and J is TRBJ1-2; 11 bases are a match to TRBD1. The CDR3 extends over 14 amino acids. With V trimmed by 6 bases and J by 2 bases, 3 bases remained unmatched. CDR1 SGHRS and CDR2 YFSETQ come from the germline V gene. The CDR3 DNA sequence: TGCGCCAGCACCGGACAGGGGGCCAACTATGGCTACACCTTC. This sequence encodes CASTGQGANYGYTF.

The chain combines TRBV28 with TRBJ1-2; D ambiguous. This CDR3 contains 15 residues. Germline V gene lookup returns CDR1 MDHEN and CDR2 SYDVKM. The V end lost 2 bases, the J end lost 3 bases, and 13 bases lay between the germline ends. The CDR3 spells CASSLIGERDYGYTF. As DNA, the CDR3 is TGTGCCAGCAGTTTAATAGGAGAGAGAGACTATGGCTACACCTTC.